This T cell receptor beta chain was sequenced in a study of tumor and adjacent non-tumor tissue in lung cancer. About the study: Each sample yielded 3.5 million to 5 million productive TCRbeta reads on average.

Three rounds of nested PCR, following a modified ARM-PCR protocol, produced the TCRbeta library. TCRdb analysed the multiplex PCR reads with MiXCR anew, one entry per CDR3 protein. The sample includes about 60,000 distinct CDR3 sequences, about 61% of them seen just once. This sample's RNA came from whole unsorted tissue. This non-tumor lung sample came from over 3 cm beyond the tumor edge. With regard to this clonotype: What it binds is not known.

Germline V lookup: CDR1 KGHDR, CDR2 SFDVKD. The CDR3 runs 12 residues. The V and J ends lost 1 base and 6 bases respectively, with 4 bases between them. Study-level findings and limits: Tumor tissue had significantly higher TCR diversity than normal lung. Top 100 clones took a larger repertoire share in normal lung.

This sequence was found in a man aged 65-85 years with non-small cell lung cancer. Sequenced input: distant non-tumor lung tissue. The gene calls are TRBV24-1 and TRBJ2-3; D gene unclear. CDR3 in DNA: TGTGCCACCAGTGATTTTAAGGATACGCAGTATTTT. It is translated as CATSDFKDTQYF.